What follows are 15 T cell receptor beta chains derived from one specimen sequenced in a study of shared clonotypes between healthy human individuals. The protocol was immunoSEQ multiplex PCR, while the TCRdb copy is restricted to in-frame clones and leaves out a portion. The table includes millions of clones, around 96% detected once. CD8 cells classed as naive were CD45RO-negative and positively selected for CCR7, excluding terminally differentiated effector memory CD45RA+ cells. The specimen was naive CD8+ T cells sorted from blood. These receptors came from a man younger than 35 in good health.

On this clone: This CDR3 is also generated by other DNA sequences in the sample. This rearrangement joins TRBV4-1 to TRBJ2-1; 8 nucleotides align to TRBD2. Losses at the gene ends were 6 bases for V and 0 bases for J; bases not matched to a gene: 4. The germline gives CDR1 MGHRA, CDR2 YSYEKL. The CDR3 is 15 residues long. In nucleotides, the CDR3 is TGCGCCAGCAGTCTAACTAGCGGCTCCTACAATGAGCAGTTCTTC. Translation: CASSLTSGSYNEQFF.

The CDR3 region has the DNA TGCGCCAGCAGCTTGATGTCTGTAGGGGACGAGCAGTACTTC. Protein product: CASSLMSVGDEQYF. J is TRBJ2-7 and V is TRBV5-1; D may be TRBD1 (5 bases). CDR1 is SGHRS and CDR2 is YFSETQ in the germline V gene. Trimming removed 1 base from V and 5 bases from J, with 13 bases in between. The CDR3 length is 14 residues.

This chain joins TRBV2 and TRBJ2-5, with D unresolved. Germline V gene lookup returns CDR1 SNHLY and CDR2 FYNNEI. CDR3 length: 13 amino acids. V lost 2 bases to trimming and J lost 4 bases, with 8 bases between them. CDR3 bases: TGTGCCAGCAGTGAAAATTCCCCAGAGACCCAGTACTTC. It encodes CASSENSPETQYF.

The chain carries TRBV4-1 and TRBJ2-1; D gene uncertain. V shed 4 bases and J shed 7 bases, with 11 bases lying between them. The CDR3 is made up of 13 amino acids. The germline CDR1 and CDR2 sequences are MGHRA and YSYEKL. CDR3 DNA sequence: TGCGCCAGCAGCCGGGAAGGATTGAATGAGCAGTTCTTC. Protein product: CASSREGLNEQFF.

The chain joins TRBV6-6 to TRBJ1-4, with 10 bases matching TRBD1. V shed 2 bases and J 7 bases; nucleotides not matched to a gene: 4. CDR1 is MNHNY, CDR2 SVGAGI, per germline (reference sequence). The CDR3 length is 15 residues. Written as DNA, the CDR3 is TGTGCCAGCAGTTACGCGGACAGGGGGGGTGAAAAACTGTTTTTT. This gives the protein CASSYADRGGEKLFF.

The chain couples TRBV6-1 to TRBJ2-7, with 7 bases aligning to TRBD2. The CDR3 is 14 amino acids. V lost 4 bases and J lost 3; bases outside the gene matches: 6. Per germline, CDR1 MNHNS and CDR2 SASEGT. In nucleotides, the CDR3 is TGTGCCAGCAGTGTAGCGGGTGTAAGCTACGAGCAGTACTTC. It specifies CASSVAGVSYEQYF.

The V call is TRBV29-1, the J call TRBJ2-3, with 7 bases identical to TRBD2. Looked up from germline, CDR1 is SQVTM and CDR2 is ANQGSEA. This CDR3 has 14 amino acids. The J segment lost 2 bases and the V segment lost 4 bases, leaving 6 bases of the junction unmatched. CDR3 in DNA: TGCAGCGTTGCTGCGGGGGTCGACACAGATACGCAGTATTTT. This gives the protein CSVAAGVDTDTQYF.

CDR3 bases: TGTGCCAGCAGCTTAACTGCCGTACTACAGCGGTCCCACACAGATACGCAGTATTTT. Protein product: CASSLTAVLQRSHTDTQYF. The chain is built from TRBV7-9 and TRBJ2-3; TRBD2 might be the D (5 bases). The V end lost 2 bases, the J end lost 2 bases, and 23 bases lay between the germline ends. The V gene's germline CDR1 is SEHNR and CDR2 FQNEAQ (reference sequence). This CDR3 has 19 amino acids.

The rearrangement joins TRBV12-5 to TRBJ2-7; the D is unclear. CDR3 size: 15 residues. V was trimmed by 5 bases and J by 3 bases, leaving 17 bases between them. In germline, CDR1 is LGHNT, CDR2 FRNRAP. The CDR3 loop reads CASGLPLASSYEQYF. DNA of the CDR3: TGTGCTAGTGGTCTACCCCTTGCCTCCAGCTACGAGCAGTACTTC.

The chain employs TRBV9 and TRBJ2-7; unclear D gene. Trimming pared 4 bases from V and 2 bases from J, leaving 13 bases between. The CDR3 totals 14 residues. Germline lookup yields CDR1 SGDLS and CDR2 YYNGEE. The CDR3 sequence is CASSTGPSAYEQYF. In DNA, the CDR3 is TGTGCCAGCAGCACCGGCCCTAGTGCCTACGAGCAGTACTTC.

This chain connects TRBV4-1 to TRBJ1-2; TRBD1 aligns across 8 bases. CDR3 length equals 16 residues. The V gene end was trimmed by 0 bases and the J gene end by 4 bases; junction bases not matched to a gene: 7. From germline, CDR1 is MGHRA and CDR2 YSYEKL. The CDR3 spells CASSQEGTGLLYGYTF. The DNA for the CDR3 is TGCGCCAGCAGCCAAGAGGGGACAGGACTGCTCTATGGCTACACCTTC.

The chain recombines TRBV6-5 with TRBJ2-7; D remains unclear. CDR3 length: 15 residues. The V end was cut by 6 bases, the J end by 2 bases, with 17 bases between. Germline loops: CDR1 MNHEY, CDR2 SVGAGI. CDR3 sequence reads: CASSLVPYSTYEQYF. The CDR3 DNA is TGTGCCAGCAGCCTGGTACCTTACTCTACCTACGAGCAGTACTTC.

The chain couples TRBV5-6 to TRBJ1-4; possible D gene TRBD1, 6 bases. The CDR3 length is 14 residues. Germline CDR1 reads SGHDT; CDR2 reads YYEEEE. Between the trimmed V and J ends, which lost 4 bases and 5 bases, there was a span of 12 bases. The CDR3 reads CASSLRGGNEKLFF. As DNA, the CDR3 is TGTGCCAGCAGCCTCAGGGGAGGGAATGAAAAACTGTTTTTT.

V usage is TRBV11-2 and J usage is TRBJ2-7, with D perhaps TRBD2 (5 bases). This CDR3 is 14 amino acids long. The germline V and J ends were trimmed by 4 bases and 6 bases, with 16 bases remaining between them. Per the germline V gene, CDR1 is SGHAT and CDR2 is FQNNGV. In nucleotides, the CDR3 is TGTGCCAGCAGCTCTGCGGGCTGGGCGGGCGAGCAGTACTTC. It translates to CASSSAGWAGEQYF.

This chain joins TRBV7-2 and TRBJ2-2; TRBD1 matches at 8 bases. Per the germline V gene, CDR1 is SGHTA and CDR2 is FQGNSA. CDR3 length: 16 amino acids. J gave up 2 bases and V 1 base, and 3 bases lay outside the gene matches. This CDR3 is CASSLEQGGNTGELFF. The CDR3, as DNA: TGTGCCAGCAGCTTAGAACAGGGGGGTAACACCGGGGAGCTGTTTTTT.